The clone carrying this TCR beta chain was seen only once. Its antigen is unknown. This record belongs to a study of T cell repertoires in cytomegalovirus infection. Study results and limitations: Cumulative frequency (of public TCR beta family members) identified carriers of CMV plus the relevant HLA.

TCRdb analysed the reads with MiXCR anew, one entry per CDR3 protein. The repertoire includes over 45,000 distinct CDR3 sequences, roughly 20% of them detected once, and about 30% sits in the top ten. Trimming removed 4 bases at V and 2 bases at J, with 13 bases between. The CDR3 is made up of 15 amino acids. Germline assignment: CDR1 LGHNA and CDR2 YNFKEQ. This chain connects TRBV4-2 to TRBJ2-3; no clear D. The sequence was collected from a human donor in good health (CMV status not recorded). Some clones in this sample may be carry-over from other donors' samples. This material consisted of CD8+ T cells from cultured PBMCs, taken from culture after CMV antigen stimulation. CDR3 in amino acids: CASSPMADPTDTQYF. CDR3 nucleotides: TGTGCCAGCAGCCCAATGGCGGACCCCACAGATACGCAGTATTTT.